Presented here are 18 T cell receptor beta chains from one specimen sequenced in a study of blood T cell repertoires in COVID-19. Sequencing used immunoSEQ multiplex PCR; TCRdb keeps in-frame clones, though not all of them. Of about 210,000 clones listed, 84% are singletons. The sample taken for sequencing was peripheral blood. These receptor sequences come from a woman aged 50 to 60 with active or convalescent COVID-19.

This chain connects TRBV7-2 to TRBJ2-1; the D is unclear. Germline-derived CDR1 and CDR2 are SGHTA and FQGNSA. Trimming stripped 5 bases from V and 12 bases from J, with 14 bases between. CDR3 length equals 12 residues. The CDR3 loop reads CASSANGFLQFF. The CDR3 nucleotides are TGTGCCAGCAGCGCCAACGGGTTCCTGCAGTTCTTC.

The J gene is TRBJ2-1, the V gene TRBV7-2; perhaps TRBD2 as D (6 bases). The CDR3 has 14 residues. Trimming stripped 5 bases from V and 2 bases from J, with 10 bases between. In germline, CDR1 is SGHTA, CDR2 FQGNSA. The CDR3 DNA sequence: TGTGCCAGCAGCCCGGGGACTGCCTACAATGAGCAGTTCTTC. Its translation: CASSPGTAYNEQFF.

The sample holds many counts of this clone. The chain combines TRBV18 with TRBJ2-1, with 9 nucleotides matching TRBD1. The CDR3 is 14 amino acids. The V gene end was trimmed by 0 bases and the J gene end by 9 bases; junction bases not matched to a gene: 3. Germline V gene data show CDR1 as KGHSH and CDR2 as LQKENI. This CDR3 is CASSPPGQGSEQFF. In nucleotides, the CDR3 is TGTGCCAGCTCACCACCGGGACAGGGATCTGAGCAGTTCTTC.

The CDR3 sequence is CASRRGRSYGYTF. The CDR3 nucleotides are TGTGCCAGCAGGCGGGGACGATCCTATGGCTACACCTTC. The chain recombines TRBV13 with TRBJ1-2; D might be TRBD1 (5 bases). Germline V gives CDR1 PRHDT, CDR2 FYEKMQ (reference sequence). CDR3 length equals 13 residues. V was clipped by 6 bases and J by 4 bases, with 12 bases between them.

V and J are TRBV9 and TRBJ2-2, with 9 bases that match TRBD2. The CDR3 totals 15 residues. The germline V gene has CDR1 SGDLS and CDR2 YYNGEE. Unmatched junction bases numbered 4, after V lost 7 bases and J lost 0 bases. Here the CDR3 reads CASASGDTNTGELFF. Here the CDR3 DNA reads TGTGCCAGCGCTAGCGGGGACACGAACACCGGGGAGCTGTTTTTT.

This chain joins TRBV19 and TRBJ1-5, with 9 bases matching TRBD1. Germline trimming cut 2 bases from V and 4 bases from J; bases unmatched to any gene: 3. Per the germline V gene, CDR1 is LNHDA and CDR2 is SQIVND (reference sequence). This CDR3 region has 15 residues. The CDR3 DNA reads TGTGCCAGTAGTATAACAGGGGGCGGGAATCAGCCCCAGCATTTT. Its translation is CASSITGGGNQPQHF. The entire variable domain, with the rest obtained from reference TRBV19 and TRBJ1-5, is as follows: DGGITQSPKYLFRKEGQNVTLSCEQNLNHDAMYWYRQDPGQGLRLIYYSQIVNDFQKGDIAEGYSVSREKKESFPLTVTSAQKNPTAFYLCASSITGGGNQPQHFGDGTRLSIL.

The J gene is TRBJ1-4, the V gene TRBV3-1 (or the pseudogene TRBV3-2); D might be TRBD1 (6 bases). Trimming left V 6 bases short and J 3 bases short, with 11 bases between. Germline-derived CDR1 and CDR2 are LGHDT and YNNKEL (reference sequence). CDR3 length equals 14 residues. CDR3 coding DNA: TGTGCCAGCAGGGGGACACGGGCTAATGAAAAACTGTTTTTT. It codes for CASRGTRANEKLFF.

Here the CDR3 DNA reads TGTGCCAGCTCACCTGGGACAGATGATCAGCCCCAGCATTTT. Protein sequence: CASSPGTDDQPQHF. The rearrangement links TRBV18 to TRBJ1-5; 7 nucleotides align to TRBD1. The CDR3 contains 14 residues. V was pared by 3 bases and J by 5 bases, with 4 bases of the junction left unmatched. In germline, CDR1 is KGHSH, CDR2 LQKENI.

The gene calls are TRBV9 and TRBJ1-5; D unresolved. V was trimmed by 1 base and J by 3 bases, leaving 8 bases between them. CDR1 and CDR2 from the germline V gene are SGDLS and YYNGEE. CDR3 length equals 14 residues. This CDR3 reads CASSVNTDNQPQHF. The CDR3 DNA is TGTGCCAGCAGCGTAAACACAGACAATCAGCCCCAGCATTTT.

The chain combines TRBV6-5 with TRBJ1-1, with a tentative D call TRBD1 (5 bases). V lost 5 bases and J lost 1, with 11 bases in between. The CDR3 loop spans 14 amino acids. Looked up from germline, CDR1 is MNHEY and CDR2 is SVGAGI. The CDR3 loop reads CASSIRTGNTEAFF. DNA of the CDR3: TGTGCCAGCAGTATTCGAACAGGGAACACTGAAGCTTTCTTT.

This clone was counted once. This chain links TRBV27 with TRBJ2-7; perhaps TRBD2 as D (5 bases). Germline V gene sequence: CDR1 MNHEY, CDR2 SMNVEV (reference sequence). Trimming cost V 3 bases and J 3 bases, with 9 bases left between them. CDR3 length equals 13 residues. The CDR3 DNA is TGTGCCAGCAGTTTGAGCCGGGGCTACGAGCAGTACTTC. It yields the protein CASSLSRGYEQYF.

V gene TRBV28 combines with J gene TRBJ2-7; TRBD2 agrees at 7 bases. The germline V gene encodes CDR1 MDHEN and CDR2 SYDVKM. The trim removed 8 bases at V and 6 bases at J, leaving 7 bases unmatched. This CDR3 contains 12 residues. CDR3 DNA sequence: TGTGCCAGCCTAAGTGGGAGGGCCGAGCAGTACTTC. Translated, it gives CASLSGRAEQYF.

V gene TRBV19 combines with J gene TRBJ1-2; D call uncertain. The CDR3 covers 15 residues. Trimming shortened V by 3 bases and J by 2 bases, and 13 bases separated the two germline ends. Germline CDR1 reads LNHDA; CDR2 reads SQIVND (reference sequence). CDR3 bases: TGTGCCAGTAGTATTCCCCCACTACGGAACTATGGCTACACCTTC. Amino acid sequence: CASSIPPLRNYGYTF.

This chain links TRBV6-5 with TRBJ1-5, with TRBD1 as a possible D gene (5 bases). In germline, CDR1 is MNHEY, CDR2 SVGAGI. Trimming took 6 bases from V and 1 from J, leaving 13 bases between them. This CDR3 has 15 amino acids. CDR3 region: CASSQGRVSNQPQHF. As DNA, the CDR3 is TGTGCCAGCAGCCAGGGAAGGGTAAGCAATCAGCCCCAGCATTTT.

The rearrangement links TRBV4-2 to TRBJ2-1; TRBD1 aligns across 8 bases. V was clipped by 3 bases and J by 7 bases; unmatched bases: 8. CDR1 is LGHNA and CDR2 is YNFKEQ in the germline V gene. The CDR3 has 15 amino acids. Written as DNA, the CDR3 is TGTGCCAGCAGCCACCAGACAGGGGCCCAGAATGAGCAGTTCTTC. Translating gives CASSHQTGAQNEQFF.

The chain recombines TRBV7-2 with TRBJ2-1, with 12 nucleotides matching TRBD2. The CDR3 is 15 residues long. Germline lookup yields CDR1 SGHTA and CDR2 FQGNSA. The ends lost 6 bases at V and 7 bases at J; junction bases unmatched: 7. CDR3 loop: CASRRRLAGENEQFF. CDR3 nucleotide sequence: TGTGCCAGCAGACGTAGACTAGCGGGAGAGAATGAGCAGTTCTTC.

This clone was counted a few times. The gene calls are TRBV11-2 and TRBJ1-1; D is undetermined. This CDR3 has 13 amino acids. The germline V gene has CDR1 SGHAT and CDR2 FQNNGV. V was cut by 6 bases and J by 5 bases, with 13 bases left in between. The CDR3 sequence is CASSSILGTEAFF. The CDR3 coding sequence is TGTGCCAGCAGTTCTATCCTAGGAACTGAAGCTTTCTTT.

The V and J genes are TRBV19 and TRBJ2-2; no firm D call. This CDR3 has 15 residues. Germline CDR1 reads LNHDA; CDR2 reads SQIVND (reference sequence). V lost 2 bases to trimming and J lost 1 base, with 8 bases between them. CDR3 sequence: CASSIPAVNTGELFF. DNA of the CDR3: TGTGCCAGTAGTATACCGGCGGTGAACACCGGGGAGCTGTTTTTT.